This T cell receptor beta chain was observed in a study of T cell responses to AZD1222 COVID-19 vaccine. Study results and limitations: It should be noted that donors were predominantly white British and more often female, and clonal diversity was possibly underestimated. Baseline seropositivity characterized only a handful of AZD1222 recipients. Every sample of the repertoires postdated the peak T cell response.

In the case of this clone: Its antigen is unknown.

CDR3 length: 13 amino acids. Germline V CDR1 and CDR2: MDHEN, SYDVKM. Trimming shortened V by 5 bases and J by 7 bases, and 12 bases separated the two germline ends. Assay: immunoSEQ multiplex PCR; the TCRdb copy retains only in-frame clones and omits some. The data show some 89,000 clones, over 75% seen once. This chain connects TRBV28 to TRBJ1-5, with no clear D. The source of this sequence is an adult in good health. Material: peripheral blood, obtained on day 0 of MenACWY control vaccination. CDR3 in DNA: TGTGCCAGCAGTAGGAGTAGTCCCCAGCCCCAGCATTTT. Translation: CASSRSSPQPQHF. Full variable domain (missing parts from reference TRBV28 and TRBJ1-5): DVKVTQSSRYLVKRTGEKVFLECVQDMDHENMFWYRQDPGLGLRLIYFSYDVKMKEKGDIPEGYSVSREKKERFSLILESASTNQTSMYLCASSRSSPQPQHFGDGTRLSIL.